This T cell receptor (beta chain) originates from a study of blood T cell repertoires in COVID-19. The wider study: Samples came from the United States, Italy and Spain, spanning acute and convalescent COVID-19.

Germline CDR1 is LNHDA and CDR2 is SQIVND (reference sequence). The CDR3 length is 15 residues. V was pared by 1 base and J by 4 bases, with 6 bases of the junction left unmatched. In Seattle, patients joined the study during active infection and were tracked longitudinally. Per the authors' pipeline: The authors estimated nucleated cell counts from reference gene primer amplification. Generated by immunoSEQ multiplex PCR, the TCRdb table keeps only in-frame clones and is missing some. Clone size and V and J calls were adopted from that table, with D and trimming inferred from the DNA. The top ten clones hold just under 2% of a sample with 150,000 to 200,000 clones, 80% to 95% of them seen once. This clone was observed once.

This sequence originates from a woman aged 55-69 years with COVID-19, enrolled during active disease. Sequenced material: peripheral blood. This chain links TRBV19 with TRBJ1-2, with 7 bases that match TRBD1. This chain's CDR3 is CASSIVRGRGYGYTF. For the CDR3, the DNA is TGTGCCAGTAGTATAGTAAGGGGGCGCGGCTATGGCTACACCTTC.